This TCR beta chain came from a study of post-analysis software for immune sequencing data (dated by TCRdb to between 2014 and 2017). With respect to the entire study: Disease courses on record covered relapsing-remitting, secondary progressive and progressive-relapsing multiple sclerosis, though some patients had no subtype annotation. Patient repertoires were compared against roughly 10 previously published healthy control repertoires from donors aged about 6 to 27 years. A subset of samples was prepared in parallel using single-end sample barcoding, then pooled and co-amplified after Illumina adapter ligation.

The CDR3 contains 14 residues, cysteine and phenylalanine counted. Only the CDR3 DNA is retained, 42 bases long and in frame from the first base. CDR1 and CDR2, looked up from the germline V gene, are SGDLS and YYNGEE. V lost 3 bases and J lost 7 bases; the stretch between them is 16 bases long. TCR beta repertoires were profiled from peripheral blood of 10 to 15 young patients with multiple sclerosis to demonstrate the VDJtools post-analysis software. The multiple sclerosis patients were children and adolescents between roughly 6 and 16 years of age. This clonotype was counted ten times or more. Its antigen has not been determined. Base qualities are missing; no much larger clone stands one base away. Results the study describes overall, beyond this receptor: Significantly lower normalized Chao1 diversity was found in multiple sclerosis patients than in controls, suggesting substantial peripheral T-cell clonal expansion. Direct clustering with F measure revealed strong co-clustering of samples prepared in the same batch, which led to a batch-effect correction. Patients showed significantly higher frequencies than controls for 4 or 5 TRBV segments, among them TRBV5-6, TRBV5-1 and TRBV20-1. The multiple sclerosis patient group was slightly younger than the control group.

Receptor amplification or capture employed PCR. Sequencing was performed on an Illumina HiSeq 2500. To reduce PCR and sequencing biases, unique molecular identifiers were built into the TCR beta cDNA libraries. Every 1 to 10 million input T cells yielded roughly 0.5 million cDNA molecules, meaning each molecule approximated one T cell. The same protocol used for the earlier healthy control dataset was applied to prepare and sequence the patient libraries. Samples belonging to the same batch were prepared together, multiplexed and sequenced on a shared HiSeq lane. The source study handled its data this way. Raw barcoded reads were processed with MIGEC, and single-read molecular identifier groups were discarded before consensus assembly and CDR3 extraction. Clonotype tables were post-analysed with VDJtools, normalizing diversity by down-sampling all datasets to the smallest sample size. Repertoire overlap clustering matched CDR3 amino acid but not nucleotide sequences to correct batch-related cross-sample contamination. Starting from the raw public reads, TCRdb applied fastp trimming at Q25, assembled clones with MiXCR and retained in-frame beta chains. Duplicate CDR3 protein sequences are folded into a single record with the most common DNA and genes. V and J calls and clone size were set by TCRdb, not the authors. In all, the sample holds approximately 730,000 distinct CDR3 sequences, and roughly 50% of those were seen once. Jointly, the top ten make up over 4.5% of the sample.

The specimen was blood. The TCR originated in a girl aged 10 to 17 with multiple sclerosis. The rearranged chain carries TRBV9 and TRBJ2-5; possibly the D gene is TRBD1, per 5 matching bases. CDR3 reads: CASSADPAQGTQYF. Here is the DNA: TGTGCCAGCAGCGCCGATCCAGCTCAGGGGACCCAGTACTTC.